A single sample gave rise to the 26 T cell receptor beta chains below, sequenced in a study of T-cell memory formation after mild COVID-19. TCRdb ran MiXCR on the 5' RACE reads and lists one entry per CDR3 protein. The sample lists about 270,000 distinct CDR3 sequences; 15% to 20% were seen once. The material sequenced was PBMCs or a T cell subset sorted from them (not recorded which). These receptors came from a man aged 18 to 30 who had mild COVID-19 (a few samples of this study predate the infection). Cell type and time point are not known.

This chain links TRBV6-1 with TRBJ2-7; D is undetermined. The germline gives CDR1 MNHNS, CDR2 SASEGT. The CDR3 extends over 14 amino acids. The V gene lost 4 bases and the J gene lost 6 bases, with 16 bases spanning the gap. As DNA, the CDR3 is TGTGCCAGCAGTGCTTCTGGGTCTTTGATCGAGCAGTACGTC. Translation gives CASSASGSLIEQYV.

The sample holds a few counts of this clonotype. The J gene is TRBJ1-1, the V gene TRBV2; possible D gene TRBD1, 6 bases. The V end was cut by 1 base, the J end by 2 bases, with 8 bases between. The length of the CDR3 is 14 residues. CDR1 is SNHLY, CDR2 FYNNEI, per germline. The CDR3 spells CASSEDRENTEAFF. As DNA, the CDR3 is TGTGCCAGCAGTGAAGACAGGGAAAACACTGAAGCTTTCTTT. Drawing the rest from reference TRBV2 and TRBJ1-1, the complete variable domain is EPEVTQTPSHQVTQMGQEVILRCVPISNHLYFYWYRQILGQKVEFLVSFYNNEISEKSEIFDDQFSVERPDGSNFTLKIRSTKLEDSAMYFCASSEDRENTEAFFGQGTRLTVV.

This clonotype was counted ten times or more. The chain is built from TRBV6-4 and TRBJ2-1; D gene unclear. The CDR3 runs 15 residues. Germline values: CDR1 MRHNA, CDR2 SNTAGT. V lost 2 bases to trimming and J lost 2 bases, with 10 bases between them. The CDR3 region has the DNA TGTGCCAGCAGTGACGGCACGGACCCCTACAATGAGCAGTTCTTC. It yields the protein CASSDGTDPYNEQFF.

This clonotype appeared a few times. The V and J genes are TRBV4-1 and TRBJ1-2; D uncertain. The CDR3 spans 15 residues. Looked up from germline, CDR1 is MGHRA and CDR2 is YSYEKL. V was pared by 4 bases and J by 3 bases, with 15 bases between. The CDR3 spells CASSPTRAGYYGYTF. The CDR3 DNA follows: TGCGCCAGCAGCCCAACTCGGGCCGGCTACTATGGCTACACCTTC.

This clonotype was recorded a few times. The rearrangement links TRBV10-3 to TRBJ2-6; unclear D gene. The CDR3 is 16 amino acids. CDR1 is ENHRY and CDR2 is SYGVKD in the germline V gene. The germline V and J ends were trimmed by 3 bases and 2 bases, with 11 bases remaining between them. CDR3 sequence reads: CAISDSATAGANVLTF. Written as DNA, the CDR3 is TGTGCCATCAGTGATTCAGCCACGGCTGGGGCCAACGTCCTGACTTTC.

This clonotype was observed a handful of times. The rearrangement joins TRBV5-8 to TRBJ1-5; 7 bases are a match to TRBD1. Trimming took 5 bases from V and 5 from J; bases not matched to a gene: 10. The CDR3 has 15 residues. Germline CDR1 and CDR2: SGHTS and YDEGEE. For the CDR3, the DNA is TGTGCCAGCAGTCCTACAGGGGATTGGGATCAGCCCCAGCATTTT. Its translation is CASSPTGDWDQPQHF.

This clonotype came up a few times. This sequence joins TRBV27 and TRBJ2-1, with D possibly being TRBD2 (6 bases). Germline V lookup: CDR1 MNHEY, CDR2 SMNVEV (reference sequence). CDR3 size: 15 residues. V lost 6 bases to trimming and J lost 3 bases, with 15 bases between them. The CDR3: CASSPSGRGYNEQFF. The DNA for the CDR3 is TGTGCCAGCAGCCCATCGGGGCGGGGCTACAATGAGCAGTTCTTC.

There are a few counts of this clonotype. The chain recombines TRBV19 with TRBJ2-1; 11 bases fit TRBD1. The CDR3 spans 15 residues. Per the germline V gene, CDR1 is LNHDA and CDR2 is SQIVND (reference sequence). With V trimmed by 5 bases and J by 4 bases, 4 bases remained unmatched. CDR3 residues: CASSFGTGGYNEQFF. CDR3 DNA: TGTGCCAGTAGTTTCGGGACAGGGGGTTACAATGAGCAGTTCTTC. Looking up the rest from reference TRBV19 and TRBJ2-1 gives the full variable domain: DGGITQSPKYLFRKEGQNVTLSCEQNLNHDAMYWYRQDPGQGLRLIYYSQIVNDFQKGDIAEGYSVSREKKESFPLTVTSAQKNPTAFYLCASSFGTGGYNEQFFGPGTRLTVL.

This rearrangement joins TRBV6-6 to TRBJ2-5, with 9 bases lining up with TRBD1. Per germline, CDR1 MNHNY and CDR2 SVGAGI (reference sequence). The CDR3 covers 14 residues. The J segment lost 3 bases and the V segment lost 5 bases, leaving 4 bases of the junction unmatched. The CDR3 loop reads CASSPTGGEETQYF. The CDR3 nucleotides are TGTGCCAGCAGTCCGACAGGGGGAGAAGAGACCCAGTACTTC.

The rearrangement joins TRBV20-1 to TRBJ2-3; 8 nucleotides align to TRBD1. Germline-derived CDR1 and CDR2 are DFQATT and SNEGSKA (reference sequence). V gave up 0 bases and J gave up 0 bases; unmatched junction bases: 5. The CDR3 spans 16 residues. The CDR3 DNA follows: TGCAGTGCTAGAGATCGGCGACAGGGGAGCACAGATACGCAGTATTTT. This translates into CSARDRRQGSTDTQYF.

The table lists this clonotype with a few counts. The chain carries TRBV11-2 and TRBJ1-2; 9 bases align to TRBD1. The germline CDR1 and CDR2 sequences are SGHAT and FQNNGV. V gave up 5 bases and J gave up 7 bases; unmatched junction bases: 11. The CDR3 is 15 amino acids. The CDR3 sequence: CASSGFRDRAAGYTF. In DNA form, the CDR3 reads TGTGCCAGCAGCGGATTCCGGGACAGGGCGGCTGGCTACACCTTC.

The rearrangement joins TRBV7-2 to TRBJ1-2; 8 bases match TRBD1. This CDR3 is 13 amino acids long. Germline values: CDR1 SGHTA, CDR2 FQGNSA. V lost 5 bases, J lost 7 bases, and 6 bases stayed unmatched. The DNA for the CDR3 is TGTGCCAGCAGCCAGACAGGGGTCGGTGGCTACACCTTC. Translating it yields CASSQTGVGGYTF.

The V gene is TRBV5-1, the J gene TRBJ1-5; possibly TRBD1 for D (6 bases). Germline CDR1 and CDR2: SGHRS and YFSETQ. The CDR3 sequence is 13 residues long. The ends were cut back, 4 bases at V and 4 bases at J, with 9 bases in the middle. The CDR3 DNA is TGCGCCAGCAGCACCACAGGGAATCAGCCCCAGCATTTT. Translation gives CASSTTGNQPQHF.

This clonotype was counted between two and nine times. The chain carries TRBV11-2 and TRBJ2-7, with D unclear. Germline V gene lookup returns CDR1 SGHAT and CDR2 FQNNGV. The CDR3 spans 15 residues. V was shortened by 0 bases and J by 0 bases, with 9 bases between the two germline ends. This CDR3 reads CASSLDPGTSYEQYF. The CDR3 DNA is TGTGCCAGCAGCTTAGACCCGGGCACCTCCTACGAGCAGTACTTC.

The chain combines TRBV19 with TRBJ2-1, with 8 nucleotides matching TRBD2. The CDR3 is 14 amino acids. V trimming: 7 bases; J trimming: 0 bases; junction bases outside the gene matches: 2. Germline V CDR1 and CDR2: LNHDA, SQIVND (reference sequence). The CDR3 nucleotides read TGTGCCAGTAATAGCGGGAACTCCTACAATGAGCAGTTCTTC. Translation: CASNSGNSYNEQFF.

The chain couples TRBV7-9 to TRBJ2-1; D is ambiguous. Between the trimmed V and J ends, which lost 2 bases and 15 bases, there was a span of 17 bases. This CDR3 is built from 13 residues. The germline V gene encodes CDR1 SEHNR and CDR2 FQNEAQ (reference sequence). CDR3 sequence reads: CASSLSSYTVLFF. In DNA form, the CDR3 reads TGTGCCAGCAGCTTATCTTCGTATACTGTGCTGTTCTTC. Combining the CDR3 with reference TRBV7-9 and TRBJ2-1 gives the whole variable domain DTGVSQNPRHKITKRGQNVTFRCDPISEHNRLYWYRQTLGQGPEFLTYFQNEAQLEKSRLLSDRFSAERPKGSFSTLEIQRTEQGDSAMYLCASSLSSYTVLFFGPGTRLTVL.

J is TRBJ2-5 and V is TRBV2; no clear D. Germline lookup yields CDR1 SNHLY and CDR2 FYNNEI. Trimming shortened V by 6 bases and J by 2 bases, and 10 bases separated the two germline ends. The length of the CDR3 is 13 residues. The CDR3 coding sequence is TGTGCCAGCAGGTGGATGGGGCAAGAGACCCAGTACTTC. It is translated as CASRWMGQETQYF.

The genes are TRBV5-1 and TRBJ2-5; perhaps TRBD2 as D (6 bases). The germline CDR1 and CDR2 sequences are SGHRS and YFSETQ. V lost 4 bases and J lost 5, with 18 bases in between. This CDR3 region has 15 residues. The CDR3 reads CASSPMGGRWETQYF. In nucleotides, the CDR3 is TGCGCCAGCAGCCCCATGGGAGGCAGATGGGAGACCCAGTACTTC.

The chain has TRBV29-1 and TRBJ2-1; TRBD2 is a possible D gene (6 bases). This CDR3 contains 14 residues. CDR1 is SQVTM and CDR2 is ANQGSEA in the germline V gene. Trimming pared 6 bases from V and 6 bases from J, leaving 18 bases between. CDR3 protein: CSVPLALPGNEQFF. CDR3 DNA sequence: TGCAGCGTGCCCCTAGCGCTCCCAGGCAATGAGCAGTTCTTC.

This chain joins TRBV7-2 and TRBJ2-5, with 12 bases identical to TRBD2. Germline loops: CDR1 SGHTA, CDR2 FQGNSA. J lost 7 bases, V lost 5 bases, and 2 bases had no gene match. This CDR3 contains 13 residues. The CDR3 region is CASSAGLAGTQYF. The CDR3 DNA reads as TGTGCCAGCAGCGCGGGACTAGCGGGGACCCAGTACTTC.

This clonotype was counted a single time. The V and J genes are TRBV6-2 or TRBV6-3 and TRBJ2-7; D not resolved. Germline CDR1 MNHEY, CDR2 SVGEGT. The CDR3 has 14 amino acids. The germline V and J ends were trimmed by 2 bases and 0 bases, with 8 bases remaining between them. Written as DNA, the CDR3 is TGTGCCAGCAGTTACCGCGAAGGCTCCTACGAGCAGTACTTC. This codes for CASSYREGSYEQYF.

The sample holds a few counts of this clonotype. The CDR3 region has the DNA TGTGCCAGCAGCGTACCGCAGGATCAGCCCCAGCATTTT. It is translated as CASSVPQDQPQHF. The rearrangement links TRBV14 to TRBJ1-5; D not resolved. V shed 5 bases and J shed 5 bases, with 10 bases lying between them. Looked up from germline, CDR1 is SGHDN and CDR2 is FVKESK. This CDR3 spans 13 amino acids.

This clonotype was seen only a few times. This chain joins TRBV15 and TRBJ2-1; TRBD2 might be the D (6 bases). CDR1 and CDR2 from the germline V gene are LNHNV and YYDKDF (reference sequence). The V and J ends lost 2 bases and 0 bases respectively, with 8 bases between them. The CDR3 covers 15 residues. The DNA of the CDR3 is TGTGCCACCAGCAGACTCGGGAGCTCCTACAATGAGCAGTTCTTC. This sequence encodes CATSRLGSSYNEQFF.

The chain employs TRBV30 and TRBJ2-5; tentative D call: TRBD1 (5 bases). Germline-derived CDR1 and CDR2 are GTSNPN and SVGIG (reference sequence). This CDR3 has 14 residues. The V end lost 8 bases, the J end lost 2 bases, and 18 bases lay between the germline ends. CDR3 protein: CAAHPGQGQETQYF. Here the CDR3 DNA reads TGTGCCGCGCACCCGGGCCAGGGACAAGAGACCCAGTACTTC.

A few counts support this clonotype. V and J are TRBV6-2 or TRBV6-3 and TRBJ2-1, with a tentative D call TRBD1 (5 bases). The CDR3 contains 15 residues. Germline V gene data show CDR1 as MNHEY and CDR2 as SVGEGT. V lost 2 bases and J 3 bases, leaving 11 bases between the germline ends. CDR3 sequence reads: CASSYDRLIYNEQFF. The CDR3 DNA reads as TGTGCCAGCAGTTACGACAGACTGATCTACAATGAGCAGTTCTTC.

The chain links TRBV20-1 to TRBJ2-5; 9 positions match TRBD1. Germline CDR1 reads DFQATT; CDR2 reads SNEGSKA (reference sequence). Trimming took 5 bases from V and 0 from J; bases not matched to a gene: 4. There are 14 residues in the CDR3. The CDR3: CSAQRTGDQETQYF. The CDR3 coding sequence is TGCAGTGCTCAACGGACAGGGGACCAAGAGACCCAGTACTTC.